Listed below are T cell receptor beta chains from one sample, sequenced in a study of tumor-infiltrating lymphocytes in primary liver carcinoma. TCRdb reprocessed the multiplex PCR reads with MiXCR, giving one entry per CDR3 protein. Of 300,000 to 400,000 distinct CDR3 sequences listed, about two thirds are singletons. The material sequenced was peripheral blood. Receptors were obtained from a man aged 35-49 years with primary liver carcinoma and hepatitis B virus infection. Each CDR3 is given with its conserved first and last residue. Each record gives: J gene, D gene, V gene, clone size, CDR3 protein, CDR3 DNA. A D gene is named only where the DNA matches it firmly. The size of a clone is reported for some rows only, either as once, few or many, or as a class for expanded clones.

TRBJ1-5 NA TRBV5-1 few CASSPDTGQIQHF TGCGCCAGCAGCCCGGATACTGGACAGATCCAGCATTTT
TRBJ2-7 NA TRBV6-2/TRBV6-3 many CASTMGLVKYF TGTGCCAGCACCATGGGGCTAGTCAAGTACTTC
TRBJ2-4 TRBD1 TRBV29-1 NA CSAAHPGTAVNIQYF TGTAGCGCTGCCCACCCCGGGACAGCAGTCAACATTCAGTACTTC
TRBJ1-1 NA TRBV12-3/TRBV12-4 NA CASRGTVNTEASF TGTGCCAGCAGGGGGACGGTGAACACTGAAGCTTCCTTT
TRBJ1-2 NA TRBV10-1 many CASSESGINYGYTF TGCGCCAGCAGTGAGTCGGGCATTAACTATGGCTACACCTTC
TRBJ2-7 TRBD1 TRBV5-4 few CASSLDRGPYEQYF TGTGCCAGCAGCTTGGACAGGGGTCCCTACGAGCAGTACTTC
TRBJ2-5 NA TRBV11-2 medium-sized CASSLFPAGLETQYF TGTGCCAGCAGCCTGTTTCCGGCGGGGCTGGAGACCCAGTACTTC
TRBJ2-1 TRBD2 TRBV24-1 few CATSDSLLAGAGEQFF TGTGCCACCAGTGATTCGCTACTAGCGGGAGCGGGTGAGCAGTTCTTC
TRBJ1-4 NA TRBV12-3/TRBV12-4 many CASTRDRNEKLFF TGTGCCAGCACCCGAGACAGGAATGAAAAACTGTTTTTT
TRBJ2-7 NA TRBV11-2 NA CASIVRIGGYEQYF TGTGCCAGCATCGTGAGGATAGGGGGCTACGAGCAGTACTTC
TRBJ1-1 NA TRBV14 NA CASTQAHSQKAFF TGTGCCAGCACCCAAGCGCACAGTCAGAAAGCTTTCTTT
TRBJ2-1 NA TRBV11-1 once CASSLALAGDFNEQFF TGTGCCAGCAGCTTAGCGCTAGCTGGGGATTTCAATGAGCAGTTCTTC
TRBJ1-1 NA TRBV7-9 NA CASSSSGRLNTEAFF TGTGCCAGCAGCTCCTCAGGGAGATTGAACACTGAAGCTTTCTTT
TRBJ2-2 TRBD1 TRBV4-2 NA CAGSQIPVTGDSPGELFF TGTGCCGGCAGCCAAATACCTGTGACAGGGGATTCCCCCGGGGAGCTGTTTTTT
TRBJ2-7 NA TRBV6-2/TRBV6-3 NA CACTPPGRIYEQYF TGTGCCTGCACGCCCCCGGGGCGGATTTACGAGCAGTACTTC
TRBJ2-7 NA TRBV11-1 NA CANRSGQRGYEQYF TGTGCCAACAGATCTGGACAGAGGGGATACGAGCAGTACTTC
TRBJ1-1 NA TRBV6-5 NA CASSPLGGPNAEAFF TGTGCCAGCAGTCCTTTGGGGGGGCCGAACGCAGAAGCTTTCTTT
TRBJ2-1 TRBD1 TRBV5-5 few CASSLYFGTGYNEQFF TGTGCCAGCAGCTTGTATTTCGGGACAGGGTACAATGAGCAGTTCTTC
TRBJ2-5 NA TRBV5-1 NA CASSFDKTQYF TGCGCCAGCAGCTTCGACAAGACCCAGTACTTC